Listed here are 8 T cell receptor beta chains from one sample, sequenced in a study of T cell changes during pregnancy in multiple sclerosis. Clones were read by immunoSEQ multiplex PCR, and TCRdb kept only the in-frame ones, dropping some. Of about 50,000 clones in the sample, about nine tenths were seen once. This sample comprised CD4+ T cells from peripheral blood mononuclear cells, obtained after pregnancy. The source is a female donor in good health, enrolled as a control in a pregnancy study.

CDR3 nucleotides: TGTGCCAGCAGCCAAGTCCCCCGTCAGCCCCAGCATTTT. Protein sequence: CASSQVPRQPQHF. The chain employs TRBV4-2 and TRBJ1-5, with unresolved D. V was trimmed by 1 base and J by 6 bases, leaving 7 bases between them. Germline V CDR1 and CDR2: LGHNA, YNFKEQ. CDR3 size: 13 residues.

V usage is TRBV25-1 and J usage is TRBJ1-6, with TRBD1 as a possible D gene (5 bases). There are 13 residues in the CDR3. Germline values: CDR1 MGHDK, CDR2 SYGVNS. V was trimmed by 4 bases and J by 11 bases, leaving 12 bases between them. The CDR3 bases are TGTGCCAGCAGTGCCTCACTGGGGCCACCCCTCCACTTT. Protein product: CASSASLGPPLHF.

This clone occurred once. The chain uses TRBV27 and TRBJ2-7; 11 bases match TRBD2. V was pared by 6 bases and J by 0 bases, with 16 bases of the junction left unmatched. Germline CDR1 MNHEY, CDR2 SMNVEV (reference sequence). The CDR3 covers 19 residues. CDR3 DNA sequence: TGTGCCAGCAGGTCCCGGGTCCTAGCGGGAGGCCAACGCTCCTACGAGCAGTACTTC. It yields the protein CASRSRVLAGGQRSYEQYF.

This clone showed up just once. This chain connects TRBV7-2 to TRBJ2-7, with D possibly matching TRBD2 (5 bases). The CDR3 length is 16 residues. The germline V gene encodes CDR1 SGHTA and CDR2 FQGNSA. V lost 2 bases and J 0 bases, leaving 14 bases between the germline ends. The CDR3 spells CASSLYGISASYEQYF. CDR3 nucleotide sequence: TGTGCCAGCAGCTTATATGGGATTAGCGCCTCCTACGAGCAGTACTTC.

The V gene is TRBV19, the J gene TRBJ1-2, with D possibly matching TRBD1 (5 bases). V lost 5 bases, J lost 3 bases, and 7 bases lay in between. Germline V gene data show CDR1 as LNHDA and CDR2 as SQIVND (reference sequence). This CDR3 region has 12 residues. The CDR3 sequence is CASSDRDYGYTF. For the CDR3, the DNA is TGTGCCAGTAGTGACAGAGACTATGGCTACACCTTC.

This clone appeared once. This rearrangement joins TRBV7-9 to TRBJ2-2; 7 bases line up with TRBD1. The V and J ends lost 3 bases and 0 bases, in that order; junction bases with no gene match: 4. The CDR3 loop spans 16 amino acids. Germline CDR1 SEHNR, CDR2 FQNEAQ (reference sequence). In nucleotides, the CDR3 is TGTGCCAGCAGCTTCAGGGGGACCCCGAACACCGGGGAGCTGTTTTTT. It encodes CASSFRGTPNTGELFF.

The chain uses TRBV9 and TRBJ1-2, with TRBD1 matching 7 bases. The CDR3 length is 16 residues. Germline trimming cut 4 bases from V and 4 bases from J; bases unmatched to any gene: 13. Germline V gene lookup returns CDR1 SGDLS and CDR2 YYNGEE. The CDR3 DNA follows: TGTGCCAGCAGCCGAATTACAGGGGCCCAGATCTATGGCTACACCTTC. This sequence encodes CASSRITGAQIYGYTF. Based on the CDR3 plus reference TRBV9 and TRBJ1-2, the full variable domain is DSGVTQTPKHLITATGQRVTLRCSPRSGDLSVYWYQQSLDQGLQFLIQYYNGEERAKGNILERFSAQQFPDLHSELNLSSLELGDSALYFCASSRITGAQIYGYTFGSGTRLTVV.

The V call is TRBV9, the J call TRBJ2-1; 9 nucleotides align to TRBD2. Germline CDR1 reads SGDLS; CDR2 reads YYNGEE. The J segment lost 3 bases and the V segment lost 0 bases, leaving 4 bases of the junction unmatched. CDR3 length equals 16 residues. The CDR3 loop reads CASSVAGSGGYNEQFF. The CDR3 coding sequence is TGTGCCAGCAGCGTAGCAGGTAGCGGGGGCTACAATGAGCAGTTCTTC.